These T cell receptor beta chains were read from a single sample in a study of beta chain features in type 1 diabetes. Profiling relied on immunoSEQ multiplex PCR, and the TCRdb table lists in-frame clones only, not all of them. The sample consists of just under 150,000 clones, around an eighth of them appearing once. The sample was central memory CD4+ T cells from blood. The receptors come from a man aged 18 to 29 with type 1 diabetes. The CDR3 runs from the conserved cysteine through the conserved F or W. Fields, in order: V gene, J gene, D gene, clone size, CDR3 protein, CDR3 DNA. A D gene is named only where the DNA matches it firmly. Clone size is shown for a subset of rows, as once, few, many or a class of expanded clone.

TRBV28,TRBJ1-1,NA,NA,CASSQPRQRAEAFF,TGTGCCAGCAGTCAGCCGAGACAAAGGGCTGAAGCTTTCTTT
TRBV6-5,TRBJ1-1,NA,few,CASSYQRIGGVAEAFF,TGTGCCAGCAGTTACCAAAGGATCGGGGGGGTAGCTGAAGCTTTCTTT
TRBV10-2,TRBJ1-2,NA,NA,CATSEGYGYTF,TGCGCCACTTCGGAGGGCTATGGCTACACCTTC
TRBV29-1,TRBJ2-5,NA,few,CSVEGRAAETQYF,TGCAGCGTTGAAGGCAGGGCGGCTGAGACCCAGTACTTC
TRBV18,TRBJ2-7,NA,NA,CASSPRRDGQGEQYF,TGTGCCAGCTCACCCAGGAGAGATGGGCAGGGCGAGCAGTACTTC
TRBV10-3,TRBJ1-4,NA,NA,CAISESLGATNEKLFF,TGTGCCATCAGTGAGTCTCTGGGCGCAACTAATGAAAAACTGTTTTTT
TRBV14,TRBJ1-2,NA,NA,CASSPGPGTESYGYTF,TGTGCCAGCAGCCCGGGGCCCGGGACGGAGTCCTATGGCTACACCTTC
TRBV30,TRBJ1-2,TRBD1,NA,CAWSTPGQGAANYGYTF,TGTGCCTGGAGTACCCCCGGACAGGGGGCAGCTAACTATGGCTACACCTTC
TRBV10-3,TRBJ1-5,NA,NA,CAISESTGSQPQHF,TGTGCCATCAGTGAGTCAACGGGTAGTCAGCCCCAGCATTTT
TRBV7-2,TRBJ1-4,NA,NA,CASSSGRGDEKLFF,TGTGCCAGCAGCTCCGGGAGGGGGGATGAAAAACTGTTTTTT
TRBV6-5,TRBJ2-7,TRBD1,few,CASRPGTGPIGQYF,TGTGCCAGCAGACCCGGGACAGGGCCCATCGGGCAGTACTTC
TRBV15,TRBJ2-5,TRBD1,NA,CATSPRTGGAETQYF,TGTGCCACCAGCCCTCGGACAGGGGGGGCGGAGACCCAGTACTTC
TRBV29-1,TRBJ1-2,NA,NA,CSVEWWGGYTF,TGCAGCGTTGAGTGGTGGGGGGGCTACACCTTC
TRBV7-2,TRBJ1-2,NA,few,CASSLAPWALDGYTF,TGTGCCAGCAGCTTAGCCCCCTGGGCTTTGGATGGCTACACCTTC
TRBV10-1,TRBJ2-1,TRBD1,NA,CASSESGGAGNEQFF,TGCGCCAGCAGTGAGTCAGGGGGCGCGGGCAATGAGCAGTTCTTC
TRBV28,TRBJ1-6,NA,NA,CASSLSLDNSPLHF,TGTGCCAGCAGTTTATCCCTGGATAATTCACCCCTCCACTTT
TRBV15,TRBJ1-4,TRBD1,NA,CATSRDRLSTNEKLFF,TGTGCCACCAGCAGGGACAGGCTTTCAACTAATGAAAAACTGTTTTTT
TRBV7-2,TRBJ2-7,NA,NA,CASSLLSRAEQYF,TGTGCCAGCAGCTTATTGAGTCGGGCAGAGCAGTACTTC
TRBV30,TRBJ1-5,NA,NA,CAWSRPGQPQHF,TGTGCCTGGAGCCGCCCCGGTCAGCCCCAGCATTTT
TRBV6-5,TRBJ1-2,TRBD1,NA,CASSGTGGYGYTF,TGTGCCAGCAGTGGGACAGGGGGCTATGGCTACACCTTC
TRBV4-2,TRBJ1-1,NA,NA,CASTQPGQLEAFF,TGTGCCAGCACGCAGCCAGGACAGCTTGAAGCTTTCTTT
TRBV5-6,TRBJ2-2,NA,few,CASSLAGRNTGELFF,TGTGCCAGCAGCTTGGCGGGCCGGAACACCGGGGAGCTGTTTTTT
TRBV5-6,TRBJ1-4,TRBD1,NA,CASSLLTGGAPDEKLFF,TGTGCCAGCAGCTTATTAACAGGGGGCGCCCCGGATGAAAAACTGTTTTTT
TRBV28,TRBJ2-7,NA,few,CASTLGVDEQYF,TGTGCCAGCACCTTAGGGGTTGACGAGCAGTACTTC
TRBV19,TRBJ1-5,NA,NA,CASSIAQAYQPQHF,TGTGCCAGTAGTATAGCCCAGGCTTATCAGCCCCAGCATTTT
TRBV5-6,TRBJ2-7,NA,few,CASSSSQTRDSSIF,TGTGCCAGCAGCTCATCTCAAACCAGGGACTCGAGTATCTTC
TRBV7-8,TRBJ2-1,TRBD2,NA,CASSSTSGGWSSYNEQFF,TGTGCCAGCAGCTCGACTAGCGGGGGGTGGAGCTCCTACAATGAGCAGTTCTTC
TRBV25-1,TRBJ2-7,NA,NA,CASSESGRSYEQYF,TGTGCCAGCAGTGAGAGTGGACGGTCCTACGAGCAGTACTTC
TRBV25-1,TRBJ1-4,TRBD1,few,CASSQLGTADEKLFF,TGTGCCAGCAGCCAACTCGGGACAGCTGATGAAAAACTGTTTTTT
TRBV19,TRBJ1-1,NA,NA,CASMEAMNTEAFF,TGTGCCAGTATGGAAGCGATGAACACTGAAGCTTTCTTT
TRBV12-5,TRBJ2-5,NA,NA,CASGSHGPQYF,TGTGCTAGTGGTTCTCACGGGCCCCAGTACTTC
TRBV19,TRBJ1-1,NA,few,CATTVGAGTEAFF,TGTGCCACCACCGTAGGGGCAGGGACTGAAGCTTTCTTT
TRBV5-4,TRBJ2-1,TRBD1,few,CASSLRDRTYNEQFF,TGTGCCAGCAGCCTCCGGGACAGGACATACAATGAGCAGTTCTTC
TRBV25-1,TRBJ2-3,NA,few,CASSAKSTDTQYF,TGTGCCAGCAGTGCCAAATCCACAGATACGCAGTATTTT
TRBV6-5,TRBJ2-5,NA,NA,CASSYVGGGQETQYF,TGTGCCAGCAGTTACGTAGGCGGAGGGCAAGAGACCCAGTACTTC
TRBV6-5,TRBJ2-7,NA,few,CASSYSRDWAEQYF,TGTGCCAGCAGTTACTCGCGAGACTGGGCCGAGCAGTACTTC
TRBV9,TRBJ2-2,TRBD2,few,CASSSTGTSWSGELFF,TGTGCCAGCAGCTCTACGGGGACTAGCTGGTCCGGGGAGCTGTTTTTT
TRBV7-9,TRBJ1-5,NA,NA,CASSSTQAFEPQHF,TGTGCCAGCAGCTCCACCCAAGCATTCGAGCCCCAGCATTTT
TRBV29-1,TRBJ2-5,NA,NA,CSGNRGSPQETQYF,TGCAGCGGGAACCGCGGTTCCCCACAAGAGACCCAGTACTTC
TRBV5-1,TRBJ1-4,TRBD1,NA,CASSPGQGKAEKLFF,TGCGCCAGCAGCCCGGGACAGGGGAAGGCTGAAAAACTGTTTTTT
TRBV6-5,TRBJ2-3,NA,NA,CASSPSLARDTQYF,TGTGCCAGCAGCCCCTCCCTAGCGAGAGATACGCAGTATTTT
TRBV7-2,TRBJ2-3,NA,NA,CASSRRGDTQYF,TGTGCCAGCAGCCGGAGGGGGGATACGCAGTATTTT